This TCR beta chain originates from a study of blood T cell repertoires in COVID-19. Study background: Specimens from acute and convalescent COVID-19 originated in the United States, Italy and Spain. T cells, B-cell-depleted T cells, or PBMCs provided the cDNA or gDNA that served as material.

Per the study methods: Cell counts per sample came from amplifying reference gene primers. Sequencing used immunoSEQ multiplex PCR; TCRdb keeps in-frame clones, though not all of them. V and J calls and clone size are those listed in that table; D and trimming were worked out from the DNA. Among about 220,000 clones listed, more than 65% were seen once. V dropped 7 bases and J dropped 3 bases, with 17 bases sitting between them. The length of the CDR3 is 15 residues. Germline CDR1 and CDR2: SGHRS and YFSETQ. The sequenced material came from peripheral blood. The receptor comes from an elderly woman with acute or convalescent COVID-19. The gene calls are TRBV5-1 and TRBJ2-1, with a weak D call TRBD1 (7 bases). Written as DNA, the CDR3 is TGCGCCAGCTTACCACGACAGGGAGGCTACAATGAGCAGTTCTTC. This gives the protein CASLPRQGGYNEQFF.